These T cell receptor beta chains were read from a single sample in a study of beta chain features in type 1 diabetes. Here immunoSEQ multiplex PCR was the method, and the copy in TCRdb shows in-frame clones only, minus some. Among more than 550,000 clones listed, over 12% were seen once. Material for sequencing was naive CD4+ T cells from blood. These receptor sequences come from a man between 18 and 29 years old with type 1 diabetes. Each CDR3 is given with its conserved first and last residue. D genes are given only for firm matches. Clone size is shown for a subset of rows, as once, few, many or a class of expanded clone.

>TRBJ1-1|.|.|TRBV6-1
TGTGCCAGCAGTGAACTAGTTAACACTGAAGCTTTCTTT
CASSELVNTEAFF
>TRBJ1-2|.|once|TRBV30
TGTGCCTTGGACGGTGCTAACTATGGCTACACCTTC
CALDGANYGYTF
>TRBJ2-1|TRBD1|few|TRBV7-2
TGTGCCAGCAGCTCACCCCGTTTGGGACAGGGCTACAATGAGCAGTTCTTC
CASSSPRLGQGYNEQFF
>TRBJ1-2|.|.|TRBV28
TGTGCCAGCCCCCACCCCTACACCTTC
CASPHPYTF
>TRBJ1-2|.|.|TRBV25-1
TGTGCCAGCAGCAAACCACAGGGTGACTACACCTTC
CASSKPQGDYTF
>TRBJ2-7|TRBD2|.|TRBV6-5
TGTGCCAGCAGTATGACCAGCGGGGTAGGAGAGCAGTACTTC
CASSMTSGVGEQYF
>TRBJ1-2|.|few|TRBV25-1
TGTGCCAGCAGTGAATCCGCAGTCTACTATGGCTACACCTTC
CASSESAVYYGYTF
>TRBJ1-2|TRBD1|.|TRBV7-2
TGTGCCAGCAGCGGACAGGAGAATCTTAACTATGGCTACACCTTC
CASSGQENLNYGYTF
>TRBJ1-4|.|.|TRBV19
TGTGCCAGTAGTAGATGGCTAAAGGGCACAACAACTAATGAAAAACTGTTTTTT
CASSRWLKGTTTNEKLFF
>TRBJ2-7|.|few|TRBV30
TGTGCCTGGAGTCGTATGCCCTACGAGCAGTACTTC
CAWSRMPYEQYF
>TRBJ1-2|.|.|TRBV7-9
TGTGCCAGCAGCGCCTCAGGGACGGATAACTATGGCTACACCTTC
CASSASGTDNYGYTF
>TRBJ2-3|.|.|TRBV2
TGTGCCAGTCGGAGGGACGATACGCAGTATTTT
CASRRDDTQYF
>TRBJ2-1|.|.|TRBV14
TGTGCCAGCAGCCAAGTACAAGGACCGGGGGCAGGGGATGAGCAGTTCTTC
CASSQVQGPGAGDEQFF
>TRBJ1-5|.|few|TRBV6-1
TGTGCCAGCAGTGAAGTTAGGGGGCAGCCCCAGCATTTT
CASSEVRGQPQHF
>TRBJ2-7|TRBD1|.|TRBV13
TGTGCCAGCAGCCCCTACGACAGGGGTTCCTACGAGCAGTACTTC
CASSPYDRGSYEQYF
>TRBJ2-1|TRBD2|.|TRBV18
TGTGCCAGCTCACAGCGGGAGTTTTACAATGAGCAGTTCTTC
CASSQREFYNEQFF
>TRBJ2-3|TRBD2|.|TRBV7-3
TGTGCCAGCAGCCGGAGCGTAGCGGGGGCCGGAGATACGCAGTATTTT
CASSRSVAGAGDTQYF
>TRBJ2-1|.|.|TRBV20-1
TGCAGTGCTCGGGTTTACAATGAGCAGTTCTTC
CSARVYNEQFF
>TRBJ1-2|.|.|TRBV10-3
TGTGCCACCGGTGGTGGGAGGCCAGGAGTCTATGGCTACACCTTC
CATGGGRPGVYGYTF
>TRBJ2-1|TRBD2|.|TRBV27
TGTGCCAGCAGTCTAGAGCGGGGGCCCTACAATGAGCAGTTCTTC
CASSLERGPYNEQFF
>TRBJ1-5|.|.|TRBV30
TGTGCCTGGAGTGTAAAAGGGAGTCAGCCCCAGCATTTT
CAWSVKGSQPQHF
>TRBJ2-5|.|few|TRBV5-1
TGCGCCAGCAGCCCAGACCAAGAGACCCAGTACTTC
CASSPDQETQYF
>TRBJ2-7|.|.|TRBV9
TGTGCCAGCAGCGTAGATAACAGGGAGGCCGAGCAGTACTTC
CASSVDNREAEQYF
>TRBJ2-7|.|few|TRBV9
TGTGCCAGCAGCGCTCGAGGGAGCCGTGCCTACGAGCAGTACTTC
CASSARGSRAYEQYF
>TRBJ1-2|.|.|TRBV28
TGTGCCAGCAGTTTAAGTGTTCTCTATGGCTACACCTTC
CASSLSVLYGYTF
>TRBJ2-7|.|few|TRBV5-6
TGTGCCAGCAGCTTGAGGGTTCCCTACGAGCAGTACTTC
CASSLRVPYEQYF
>TRBJ2-6|TRBD2|.|TRBV13
TGTGCCAGCAGCTCAAGGGGACTAGCGGATTTTCTCTCTGGGGCCAACGTCCTGACTTTC
CASSSRGLADFLSGANVLTF
>TRBJ2-3|TRBD2|.|TRBV7-2
TGTGCCAGCAGCTTCAGGCGGGGGGGCCTGAGCACAGATACGCAGTATTTT
CASSFRRGGLSTDTQYF
>TRBJ2-5|.|few|TRBV30
TGTGCCTATCATATAACTCAAGAGACCCAGTACTTC
CAYHITQETQYF
>TRBJ1-3|.|.|TRBV4-3
TGCGCCAGCAGCCAAGAACGATCTGGAAACACCATATATTTT
CASSQERSGNTIYF
>TRBJ2-1|TRBD1|.|TRBV19
TGTGCCAGTAGTATCGGCACAGGGGGGAATGAGCAGTTCTTC
CASSIGTGGNEQFF
>TRBJ1-4|.|.|TRBV29-1
TGCGGGATCCTAGAAGGAACTAATGAAAAACTGTTTTTT
CGILEGTNEKLFF
>TRBJ2-1|TRBD1|.|TRBV5-6
TGTGCCAGCAGCTTGGACAGGGGCGGTGAGCAGTTCTTC
CASSLDRGGEQFF
>TRBJ2-1|.|.|TRBV30
TGTGCCTGGAGTGTTTTTAATGAGCAGTTCTTC
CAWSVFNEQFF
>TRBJ1-4|.|few|TRBV5-1
TGCGCCAGCAGCTTGTTCGCAAGAAAGACAGGACGCAATGAAAAACTGTTTTTT
CASSLFARKTGRNEKLFF
>TRBJ2-1|TRBD2|.|TRBV30
TGTGCCTGGAGTGTACTAGCGGGGGCCTACAATGAGCAGTTCTTC
CAWSVLAGAYNEQFF
>TRBJ2-7|.|.|TRBV20-1
TGCAGTGCTCACTCCTACGAGCAGTACTTC
CSAHSYEQYF
>TRBJ2-3|.|.|TRBV28
TGTGCCAGCACCTTTAGGCGGGACAGTCGAACAGATACGCAGTATTTT
CASTFRRDSRTDTQYF
>TRBJ1-2|TRBD1|few|TRBV9
TGTGCCAGCAGCGTAGGACAGGGCAACTATGGCTACACCTTC
CASSVGQGNYGYTF
>TRBJ2-3|TRBD2|.|TRBV28
TGTGCCAGCAGTCCCTATCCCGCGGGGGGCACAGATACGCAGTATTTT
CASSPYPAGGTDTQYF
>TRBJ2-3|.|.|TRBV4-1
TGCGCCAGCAGCCCACTCGCGGGCTCCCTTAGCACAGATACGCAGTATTTT
CASSPLAGSLSTDTQYF
>TRBJ2-7|.|few|TRBV5-1
TGCGCCAGCAGCTTCGAAAACGAGCAGTACTTC
CASSFENEQYF
>TRBJ1-5|.|few|TRBV19
TGTGCCAGTAGTCCCCGCAGAGGGCGGACAGCACCTAGCAATCAGCCCCAGCATTTT
CASSPRRGRTAPSNQPQHF
>TRBJ2-5|TRBD1|few|TRBV2
TGTGCCAGCATTACTGGACAGGGACGAGTGGAGACCCAGTACTTC
CASITGQGRVETQYF
>TRBJ2-5|.|few|TRBV11-2
TGTGCCAGCAGCCCGCCTGCGGGCCAAGAGACCCAGTACTTC
CASSPPAGQETQYF
>TRBJ1-6|.|once|TRBV6-5
TGTGCCAGCAGTACGGGGGGCGCGGGTCGGTCACCCCTCCACTTT
CASSTGGAGRSPLHF
>TRBJ2-3|.|few|TRBV6-4
TGTGCCAGCAGTGACTGGGGAGGAGGGAAGTATACGCAGTATTTT
CASSDWGGGKYTQYF
>TRBJ2-7|.|few|TRBV29-1
TGCAGCGTCCGGGACACTTGGTATGAGCAGTACTTC
CSVRDTWYEQYF
>TRBJ2-5|.|few|TRBV4-1
TGCGCCAGCAGCCAAGAAGTGGGGCGGGAGACCCAGTACTTC
CASSQEVGRETQYF
>TRBJ1-1|.|.|TRBV30
TGTGCCTGGAGCCTACCGGAGGCCGAAGCTTTCTTT
CAWSLPEAEAFF
>TRBJ2-5|TRBD2|.|TRBV28
TGTGCCAGCAGGGGACTAGCGGGGCGAGAGACCCAGTACTTC
CASRGLAGRETQYF
>TRBJ2-1|TRBD2|.|TRBV7-2
TGTGCCAGCAGCCTGCGGGAGATTGACTACAATGAGCAGTTCTTC
CASSLREIDYNEQFF
>TRBJ2-1|TRBD1|.|TRBV7-9
TGTGCCAGCAGCTTAGCGGGACAGGACTACAATGAGCAGTTCTTC
CASSLAGQDYNEQFF
>TRBJ2-6|TRBD1|few|TRBV28
TGTGCCAGCACCGACGGGACAGTTGGGGCCAACGTCCTGACTTTC
CASTDGTVGANVLTF
>TRBJ2-1|TRBD2|.|TRBV7-2
TGTGCCAGCAGCTTAGGGCTAGCGGGAGGGGATGAGCAGTTCTTC
CASSLGLAGGDEQFF